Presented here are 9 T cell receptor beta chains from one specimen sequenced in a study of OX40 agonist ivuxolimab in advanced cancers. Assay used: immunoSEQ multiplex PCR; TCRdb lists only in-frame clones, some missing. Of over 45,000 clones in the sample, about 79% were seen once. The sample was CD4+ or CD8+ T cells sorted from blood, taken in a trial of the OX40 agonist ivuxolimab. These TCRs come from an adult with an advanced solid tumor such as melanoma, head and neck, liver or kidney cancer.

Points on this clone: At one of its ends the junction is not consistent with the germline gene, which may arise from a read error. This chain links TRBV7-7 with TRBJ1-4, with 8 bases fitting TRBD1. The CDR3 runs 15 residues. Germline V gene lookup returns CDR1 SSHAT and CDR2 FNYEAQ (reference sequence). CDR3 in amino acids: CASSPGQGPYEKLFF. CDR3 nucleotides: TGTGCTAGCAGCCCCGGACAGGGCCCATATGAAAAACTGTTTTTT.

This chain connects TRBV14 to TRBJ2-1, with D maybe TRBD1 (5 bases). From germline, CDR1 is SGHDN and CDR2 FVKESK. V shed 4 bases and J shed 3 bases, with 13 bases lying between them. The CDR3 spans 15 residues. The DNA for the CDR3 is TGTGCCAGCAGCCCAGGACATCCCCTCTACAATGAGCAGTTCTTC. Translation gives CASSPGHPLYNEQFF.

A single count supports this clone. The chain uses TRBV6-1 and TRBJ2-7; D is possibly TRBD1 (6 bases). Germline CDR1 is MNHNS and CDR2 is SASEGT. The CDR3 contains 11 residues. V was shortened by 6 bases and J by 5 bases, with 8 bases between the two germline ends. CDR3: CASRRTDEQYF. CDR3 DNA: TGTGCCAGCAGGAGGACAGACGAGCAGTACTTC.

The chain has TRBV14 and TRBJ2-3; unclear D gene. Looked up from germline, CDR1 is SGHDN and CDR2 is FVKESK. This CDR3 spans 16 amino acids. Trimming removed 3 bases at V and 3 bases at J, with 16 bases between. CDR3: CASSHRVGIRTDTQYF. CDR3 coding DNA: TGTGCCAGCAGCCATCGCGTGGGGATTAGGACAGATACGCAGTATTTT.

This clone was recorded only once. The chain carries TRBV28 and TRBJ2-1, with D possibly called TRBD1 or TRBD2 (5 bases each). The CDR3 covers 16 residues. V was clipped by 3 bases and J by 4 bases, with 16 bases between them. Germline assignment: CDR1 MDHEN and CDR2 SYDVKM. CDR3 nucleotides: TGTGCCAGCAGTTTGAGCCTCGGGGCACAGTACAATGAGCAGTTCTTC. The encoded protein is CASSLSLGAQYNEQFF.

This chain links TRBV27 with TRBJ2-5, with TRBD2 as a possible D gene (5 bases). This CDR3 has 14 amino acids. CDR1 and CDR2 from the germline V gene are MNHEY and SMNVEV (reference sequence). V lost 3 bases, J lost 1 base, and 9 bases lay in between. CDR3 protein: CASSFSSSQETQYF. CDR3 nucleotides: TGTGCCAGCAGTTTCTCTAGCAGCCAAGAGACCCAGTACTTC.

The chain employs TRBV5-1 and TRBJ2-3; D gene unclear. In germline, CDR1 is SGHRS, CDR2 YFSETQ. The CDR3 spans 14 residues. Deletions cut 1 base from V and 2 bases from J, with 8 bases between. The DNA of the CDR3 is TGCGCCAGCAGCTTGAGTAGCCTCACAGATACGCAGTATTTT. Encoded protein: CASSLSSLTDTQYF.

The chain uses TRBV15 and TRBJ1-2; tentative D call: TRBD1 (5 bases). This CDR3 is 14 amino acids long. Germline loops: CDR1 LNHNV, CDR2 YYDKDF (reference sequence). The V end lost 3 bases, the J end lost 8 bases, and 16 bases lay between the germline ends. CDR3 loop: CATSRETANIGYTF. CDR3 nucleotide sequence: TGTGCCACCAGCAGGGAGACAGCTAATATAGGCTACACCTTC.

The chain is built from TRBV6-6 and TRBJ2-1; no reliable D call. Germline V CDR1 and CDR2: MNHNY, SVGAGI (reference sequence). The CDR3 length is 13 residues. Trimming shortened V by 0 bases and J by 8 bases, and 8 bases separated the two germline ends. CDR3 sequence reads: CASSYSTFYEQFF. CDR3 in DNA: TGTGCCAGCAGTTACTCGACTTTCTATGAGCAGTTCTTC.